Presented here are 12 T cell receptor beta chains from one specimen sequenced in a study of shared clonotypes between healthy human individuals. Measured with immunoSEQ multiplex PCR; TCRdb has only the in-frame clones, and not every one. The sample carries 550,000 to 850,000 clones, around 72% recorded once. Sequencing was done on a sample of memory CD4+ T cells sorted from blood. The subset: CD45RA-negative fraction. The receptor set was obtained from a woman in her twenties or thirties in good health.

The sample holds a few counts of this clone. The rearrangement joins TRBV19 to TRBJ1-5, with 10 bases lining up with TRBD1. Germline V gene lookup returns CDR1 LNHDA and CDR2 SQIVND (reference sequence). The junction had 7 bases not matched to a gene; V was cut back by 6 bases and J by 5 bases. The CDR3 sequence is 15 residues long. The CDR3 is CASSPTGGADQPQHF. The CDR3 DNA is TGTGCCAGTAGCCCGACAGGGGGCGCGGATCAGCCCCAGCATTTT.

The V call is TRBV18, the J call TRBJ2-5; 10 nucleotides agree with TRBD2. After removal of 5 bases from V and 7 bases from J, the junction contained 10 bases not matched to a gene. The CDR3 length is 15 residues. Germline-derived CDR1 and CDR2 are KGHSH and LQKENI. CDR3 sequence reads: CASSDELAGSGTQYF. CDR3 DNA sequence: TGTGCCAGCTCAGACGAACTAGCGGGATCGGGGACCCAGTACTTC.

This sequence joins TRBV11-2 and TRBJ2-3; 10 bases are a match to TRBD2. This CDR3 contains 16 residues. Germline V gives CDR1 SGHAT, CDR2 FQNNGV. The junction had 7 bases not matched to a gene; V was cut back by 5 bases and J by 2 bases. The CDR3 spells CASSLQAGGPTDTQYF. CDR3 bases: TGTGCCAGCAGCCTCCAAGCGGGAGGGCCCACAGATACGCAGTATTTT.

This clone was recorded a few times. The chain combines TRBV4-1 with TRBJ1-5; D unresolved. Trimming cost V 3 bases and J 3 bases, with 9 bases left between them. Germline V lookup: CDR1 MGHRA, CDR2 YSYEKL. The CDR3 has 14 residues. CDR3 DNA sequence: TGCGCCAGCAGCCACGACACCAACAATCAGCCCCAGCATTTT. Its protein product is CASSHDTNNQPQHF.

On this clone itself: Other nucleotide sequences in the sample specify the same CDR3. The CDR3 coding sequence is TGCGCCAGCAGCTTATCCAGCTCTGGAAACACCATATATTTT. The encoded protein is CASSLSSSGNTIYF. The V call is TRBV5-1, the J call TRBJ1-3; D is unresolved. The CDR3 is 14 residues long. Germline V gene lookup returns CDR1 SGHRS and CDR2 YFSETQ. With 2 bases removed from V and 0 bases from J, the gap between germline ends came to 6 bases.

This chain links TRBV11-2 with TRBJ2-7; D perhaps matches TRBD1 (5 bases). V was shortened by 5 bases and J by 3 bases, with 14 bases between the two germline ends. Germline V gives CDR1 SGHAT, CDR2 FQNNGV. The CDR3 consists of 14 residues. The CDR3 region has the DNA TGTGCCAGCAGCCACTCGGCAGGGTTCTACGAGCAGTACTTC. Its translation is CASSHSAGFYEQYF.

This clone showed up just a few times. V gene TRBV27 combines with J gene TRBJ2-3, with D unresolved. The V end was cut by 5 bases, the J end by 0 bases, with 12 bases between. The germline V gene encodes CDR1 MNHEY and CDR2 SMNVEV (reference sequence). The CDR3 loop spans 15 amino acids. The CDR3 DNA reads TGTGCCAGCAGTGCCGGACGTACTAGCACAGATACGCAGTATTTT. This translates into CASSAGRTSTDTQYF.

This chain links TRBV5-1 with TRBJ1-2; D remains ambiguous. The V and J ends lost 0 bases and 8 bases respectively, with 11 bases between them. Germline V lookup: CDR1 SGHRS, CDR2 YFSETQ. The CDR3 sequence is 13 residues long. CDR3 bases: TGCGCCAGCAGCTTGGAGCGCTTTGGCGGCTACACCTTC. It codes for CASSLERFGGYTF. The full variable domain, its missing parts supplied by reference TRBV5-1 and TRBJ1-2, is KAGVTQTPRYLIKTRGQQVTLSCSPISGHRSVSWYQQTPGQGLQFLFEYFSETQRNKGNFPGRFSGRQFSNSRSEMNVSTLELGDSALYLCASSLERFGGYTFGSGTRLTVV.

The J gene is TRBJ2-1, the V gene TRBV28; D gene ambiguous. The germline V gene has CDR1 MDHEN and CDR2 SYDVKM. Trimming removed 8 bases at V and 2 bases at J, with 13 bases between. The CDR3 loop spans 14 amino acids. The CDR3 bases are TGTGCCAGCGTATCTCGACGGACCTACAATGAGCAGTTCTTC. Translating gives CASVSRRTYNEQFF. Drawing the rest from reference TRBV28 and TRBJ2-1, the complete variable domain is DVKVTQSSRYLVKRTGEKVFLECVQDMDHENMFWYRQDPGLGLRLIYFSYDVKMKEKGDIPEGYSVSREKKERFSLILESASTNQTSMYLCASVSRRTYNEQFFGPGTRLTVL.

The chain joins TRBV2 to TRBJ2-2; 9 bases agree with TRBD1. The CDR3 contains 15 residues. CDR1 and CDR2 (germline): SNHLY, FYNNEI. J lost 8 bases, V lost 4 bases, and 8 bases had no gene match. CDR3 loop: CASSGGQGWAGELFF. CDR3 sequence (DNA): TGTGCCAGCAGTGGTGGACAGGGGTGGGCTGGGGAGCTGTTTTTT.

The chain joins TRBV28 to TRBJ2-7; 9 bases map to TRBD1. Per the germline V gene, CDR1 is MDHEN and CDR2 is SYDVKM. The trim removed 5 bases at V and 2 bases at J, leaving 4 bases unmatched. The CDR3 has 14 residues. This CDR3 is CASSAGDRAYEQYF. Here the CDR3 DNA reads TGTGCCAGCAGTGCCGGGGACAGGGCCTACGAGCAGTACTTC. Combining the CDR3 with reference TRBV28 and TRBJ2-7 gives the whole variable domain DVKVTQSSRYLVKRTGEKVFLECVQDMDHENMFWYRQDPGLGLRLIYFSYDVKMKEKGDIPEGYSVSREKKERFSLILESASTNQTSMYLCASSAGDRAYEQYFGPGTRLTVT.

Remarks on this clone: Other nucleotide sequences in the sample specify the same CDR3. The chain has TRBV5-6 and TRBJ2-7; D is possibly TRBD2 (6 bases). V lost 4 bases, J lost 4 bases, and 9 bases lay in between. CDR1 is SGHDT, CDR2 YYEEEE, per germline. The CDR3 consists of 12 residues. The CDR3 reads CASSLGGYEQYF. In DNA, the CDR3 is TGTGCCAGCAGCCTGGGGGGATACGAGCAGTACTTC.